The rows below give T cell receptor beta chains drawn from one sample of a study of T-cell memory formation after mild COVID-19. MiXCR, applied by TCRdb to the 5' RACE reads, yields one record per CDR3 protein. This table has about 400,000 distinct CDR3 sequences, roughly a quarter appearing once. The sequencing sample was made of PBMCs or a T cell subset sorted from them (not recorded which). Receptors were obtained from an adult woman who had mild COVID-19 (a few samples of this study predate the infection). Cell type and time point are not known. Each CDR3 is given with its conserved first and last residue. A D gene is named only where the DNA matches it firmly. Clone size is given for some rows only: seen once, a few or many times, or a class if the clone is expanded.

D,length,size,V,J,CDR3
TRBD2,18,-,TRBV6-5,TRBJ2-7,CASSYNRLAGGVPYEQYF
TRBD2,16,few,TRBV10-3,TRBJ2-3,CAISSGTSGSGDTQYF
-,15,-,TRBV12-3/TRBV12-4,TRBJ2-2,CASSPYIRGPGELFF
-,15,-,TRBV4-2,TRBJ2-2,CASSQGEESTGELFF
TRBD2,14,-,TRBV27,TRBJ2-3,CASSAGTSEDTQYF
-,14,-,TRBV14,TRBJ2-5,CASSQGAVPGTQYF
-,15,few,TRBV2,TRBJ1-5,CASSHPVSVNQPQHF
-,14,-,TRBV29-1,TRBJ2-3,CSVEDLINTDTQYF
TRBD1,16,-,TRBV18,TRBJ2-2,CASSPPKGTVTGELFF
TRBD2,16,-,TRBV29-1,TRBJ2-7,CSVEGRGLAGDYEQYF
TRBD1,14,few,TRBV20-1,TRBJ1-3,CSARRGTGGNTIYF
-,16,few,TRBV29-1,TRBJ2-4,CSVGGAKDGAKNIQYF
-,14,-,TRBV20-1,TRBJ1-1,CSASNREPVTEAFF
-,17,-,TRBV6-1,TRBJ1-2,CASTLSQGVHWAYGYTF
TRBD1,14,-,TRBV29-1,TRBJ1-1,CSGASGGSGTEAFF
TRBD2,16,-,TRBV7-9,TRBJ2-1,CASSGERGGSYNEQFF
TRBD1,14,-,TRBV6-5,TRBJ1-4,CASSHRQGEEKLFF
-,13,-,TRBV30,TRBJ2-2,CAWSPDATGELFF
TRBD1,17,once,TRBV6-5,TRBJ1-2,CASSSLSAQGALYGYTF
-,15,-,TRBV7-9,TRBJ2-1,CASSLGTQGSNEQFF
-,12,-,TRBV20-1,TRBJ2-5,CSARDPGETQYF
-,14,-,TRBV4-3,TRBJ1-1,CASSQVGGETEAFF